The rows below give T cell receptor beta chains drawn from one sample of a study of T cell repertoires in cytomegalovirus infection. MiXCR, run by TCRdb on the reads, gives a single entry per CDR3 protein. The table lists about 570,000 distinct CDR3 sequences, 40% of them singletons. These receptors are not linked to any known antigen. Material: cultured PBMCs, obtained from culture after CMV antigen stimulation. Source of these receptors: a human donor in good health (CMV status not recorded). Some clones in this sample may be carry-over from other donors' samples. Each CDR3 is given with its conserved first and last residue. D genes are given only for firm matches. Clone sizes are given selectively: once, few, many, or a class where the clone is expanded.

clone_size d_call j_call v_call cdr3_nt cdr3_aa
few NA TRBJ1-5 TRBV7-9 TGTGCCAGCAGTCCCGGGACTTCCGGCAATCAGCCCCAGCATTTT CASSPGTSGNQPQHF
once TRBD2 TRBJ2-7 TRBV3-1 TGTGCCAGCAGCCAAGATTTAGCGGGAATCTACGAGCAGTACTTC CASSQDLAGIYEQYF
NA NA TRBJ2-7 TRBV5-1 TGCGCCAGCAGCTTCAAGGACGAGCAGTACTTC CASSFKDEQYF
NA TRBD2 TRBJ2-1 TRBV7-2 TGTGCCAGCAGCCGCTCTAGCGGGGGGCGGGGGGAGCAGTTCTTC CASSRSSGGRGEQFF
few NA TRBJ2-7 TRBV7-9 TGTGCCTCCACCTGGGGGACGGAGCAGTACTTC CASTWGTEQYF
few TRBD1 TRBJ2-1 TRBV7-2 TGTGCCAGCAGCATTGCCGGGACAGGGACTTACAATGAGCAGTTCTTC CASSIAGTGTYNEQFF
NA TRBD1 TRBJ2-7 TRBV6-1 TGTGCCAGCAGTGAAAACCCGGGACAGGCCTACGAGCAGTACTTC CASSENPGQAYEQYF
few TRBD2 TRBJ2-7 TRBV4-1 TGCGCCAGCAGCCAATTTAGCGGGGGGGTAACCTACGAGCAGTACTTC CASSQFSGGVTYEQYF
NA NA TRBJ2-7 TRBV7-6 TGTGCCAGCAGCTTAGTTGCGGAGACCCACTACGAGCAGTACTTC CASSLVAETHYEQYF
NA NA TRBJ2-2 TRBV6-2/TRBV6-3 TGTGCCAGCAGTTACACCGGACTATTCACCGGGGAGCTGTTTTTT CASSYTGLFTGELFF
few NA TRBJ1-2 TRBV7-2 TGTGCCAGCAGCCCCGGGTTGACCGGGCCTAATGGCTACACCTTC CASSPGLTGPNGYTF
NA NA TRBJ2-6 TRBV3-1 TGTGCCAGCAGCACGAGCTCTGGGGCCAACGTCCTGACTTTC CASSTSSGANVLTF
NA TRBD2 TRBJ2-1 TRBV20-1 TGCAGTGCTAGAGATGGGACTAGCAATGAGCAGTTCTTC CSARDGTSNEQFF
NA NA TRBJ2-5 TRBV6-8 TGTGCCAGCACCCGGCCGGGCCGAGAGACCCAGTACTTC CASTRPGRETQYF
many NA TRBJ1-4 TRBV20-1 TGCAGTGCTTACCGGGACACTACTAATGAAAAACTGTTTTTT CSAYRDTTNEKLFF
NA NA TRBJ2-3 TRBV5-1 TGCGCCAGCAGCCGACGAGGGGGGGAGGATACGCAGTATTTT CASSRRGGEDTQYF
NA TRBD2 TRBJ2-3 TRBV5-4 TGTGCCAGCAGCCCACCCCCGACTAGCGCCACAGATACGCAGTATTTT CASSPPPTSATDTQYF
few NA TRBJ1-3 TRBV7-6 TGTGCCAGCAGCTTCCTCAAGGCCATAACTGGAAACACCATATATTTT CASSFLKAITGNTIYF
NA NA TRBJ2-7 TRBV6-5 TGTGCCAGCAGACGAGGGGCGCACGAGCAGTACTTC CASRRGAHEQYF
many NA TRBJ1-1 TRBV7-8 TGTGCCAGCAGTGAAGGCATGAACACTGAAGCTTTCTTT CASSEGMNTEAFF
few NA TRBJ2-7 TRBV6-1 TGTGCCAGCAGCTCGAGTGGGGCTTTAACTGAGCAGTACTTC CASSSSGALTEQYF
few NA TRBJ2-5 TRBV29-1 TGCAGCGTTGAGGGGGCTCGGGGGACCCAGTACTTC CSVEGARGTQYF
NA NA TRBJ2-1 TRBV12-3/TRBV12-4 TGTGCCATACTACTGGGCCACCGGGGTTACAATGAGCAGTTCTTC CAILLGHRGYNEQFF
NA NA TRBJ1-1 TRBV6-2/TRBV6-3 TGTGCCAGCGGTCGGGGGGCCAGAATGAACACTGAAGCTTTCTTT CASGRGARMNTEAFF
NA NA TRBJ2-1 TRBV12-3/TRBV12-4 TGTGCCAGCAGTCCCCTTGATTGGGACACCGGATGGAGTGAGCAGTTCTTC CASSPLDWDTGWSEQFF
NA NA TRBJ1-2 TRBV7-4 TGTGCCAGCAGCTTCGTCGAGGGCTACACCTTC CASSFVEGYTF